The next 8 T cell receptor beta chains were all read from a single sample in a study of shared clonotypes between healthy human individuals. Only in-frame clones appear in the TCRdb table, and some are missing; sequencing was by immunoSEQ multiplex PCR. The sample shows about 2.4 million clones, 93% of them seen only once. Sequenced: naive CD4+ T cells from PBMCs. Subset here: CD45RA+ positively selected. These receptors all stem from a man younger than 35 in good health. Some clones in this sample may be carry-over from other donors' samples.

The chain couples TRBV14 to TRBJ2-3; weak D call: TRBD2 (5 bases). Germline V gives CDR1 SGHDN, CDR2 FVKESK. V lost 0 bases and J lost 4, with 17 bases in between. The CDR3 length is 17 residues. Here the CDR3 reads CASSQDQPGFRPDTQYF. The CDR3 nucleotides read TGTGCCAGCAGCCAAGACCAACCGGGGTTTCGGCCAGATACGCAGTATTTT.

This chain uses TRBV11-3 with TRBJ1-1; 10 positions match TRBD1. J gave up 5 bases and V 5 bases, and 11 bases lay outside the gene matches. The CDR3 length is 16 residues. Germline V gene sequence: CDR1 SGHNT, CDR2 YENEEA. The CDR3 sequence is CASSPRTGGCETEAFF. For the CDR3, the DNA is TGTGCCAGCAGCCCTAGGACAGGGGGGTGTGAGACTGAAGCTTTCTTT.

The chain carries TRBV7-2 and TRBJ1-1, with D hard to call. CDR3 size: 13 residues. V lost 3 bases and J 2 bases, leaving 7 bases between the germline ends. Per the germline V gene, CDR1 is SGHTA and CDR2 is FQGNSA. The CDR3, as DNA: TGTGCCAGCAGCTTTGAGAGAAACACTGAAGCTTTCTTT. Protein product: CASSFERNTEAFF.

The chain is built from TRBV19 and TRBJ1-1; D is perhaps TRBD1 (6 bases). The CDR3 has 16 residues. V was clipped by 7 bases and J by 1 base, with 19 bases between them. Germline assignment: CDR1 LNHDA and CDR2 SQIVND (reference sequence). CDR3 nucleotides: TGTGCCAGTACATCCCAGGGGCAGCGTAAGAACACTGAAGCTTTCTTT. Its translation is CASTSQGQRKNTEAFF.

This chain connects TRBV9 to TRBJ1-2, with 7 nucleotides matching TRBD1. Germline CDR1 reads SGDLS; CDR2 reads YYNGEE. The V and J ends lost 4 bases and 5 bases, in that order; junction bases with no gene match: 11. The CDR3 loop spans 15 amino acids. CDR3 sequence (DNA): TGTGCCAGCAGCCCGACAGGGCCCGGTGGGTATGGCTACACCTTC. This codes for CASSPTGPGGYGYTF.

This clone was seen just once. The chain joins TRBV7-9 to TRBJ1-4; D is possibly TRBD1 (5 bases). The length of the CDR3 is 14 residues. The germline V gene encodes CDR1 SEHNR and CDR2 FQNEAQ (reference sequence). Trimming removed 5 bases from V and 7 bases from J, with 14 bases in between. CDR3 sequence reads: CASSTGGVAEKLFF. The CDR3 DNA reads TGTGCCAGCAGCACCGGGGGGGTCGCTGAAAAACTGTTTTTT.

This clone was observed once. The rearrangement joins TRBV5-1 to TRBJ2-5, with 14 bases lining up with TRBD2. The length of the CDR3 is 18 residues. Germline CDR1 SGHRS, CDR2 YFSETQ. The ends lost 4 bases at V and 2 bases at J; junction bases unmatched: 10. The CDR3 is CASSLGTSGSGWQETQYF. CDR3 coding DNA: TGCGCCAGCAGCCTCGGGACTAGCGGGAGCGGGTGGCAAGAGACCCAGTACTTC.

This clone has only one observation. This same CDR3 is encoded by further DNA sequences in the sample. The chain joins TRBV18 to TRBJ1-1, with 8 bases aligning to TRBD1. V lost 1 base, J lost 4 bases, and 5 bases stayed unmatched. Germline-derived CDR1 and CDR2 are KGHSH and LQKENI. This CDR3 spans 15 amino acids. The CDR3: CASSPLTGVGTEAFF. The CDR3 DNA is TGTGCCAGCTCACCACTGACAGGGGTGGGCACTGAAGCTTTCTTT. The whole variable domain, remainder taken from reference TRBV18 and TRBJ1-1, is NAGVMQNPRHLVRRRGQEARLRCSPMKGHSHVYWYRQLPEEGLKFMVYLQKENIIDESGMPKERFSAEFPKEGPSILRIQQVVRGDSAAYFCASSPLTGVGTEAFFGQGTRLTVV.